These 16 T cell receptor beta chains originate from one sample sequenced in a study of blood T cell repertoires in COVID-19. Produced via immunoSEQ multiplex PCR; TCRdb's table is partial and in-frame only. The table includes about 300,000 clones, around 84% detected once. Sequenced material: PBMCs or T cells enriched from blood (not recorded which). Receptors originate from a woman aged 18-29 years who had recovered from COVID-19.

The gene calls are TRBV5-1 and TRBJ2-2, with D tentatively TRBD2 (6 bases). V lost 4 bases to trimming and J lost 4 bases, with 14 bases between them. CDR1 and CDR2 (germline): SGHRS, YFSETQ. This CDR3 has 15 amino acids. The CDR3 bases are TGCGCCAGCAGCCCTCAGGGACTTTCCACCGGGGAGCTGTTTTTT. Translated: CASSPQGLSTGELFF.

This clone was recorded once. This chain connects TRBV2 to TRBJ2-7; D possibly corresponds to TRBD1 (5 bases). The CDR3 loop spans 14 amino acids. The germline V gene encodes CDR1 SNHLY and CDR2 FYNNEI. Trimming pared 4 bases from V and 4 bases from J, leaving 14 bases between. CDR3 loop: CASSVDSGRYEQYF. In DNA form, the CDR3 reads TGTGCCAGCAGTGTCGACAGTGGACGGTACGAGCAGTACTTC. Based on the CDR3 plus reference TRBV2 and TRBJ2-7, the full variable domain is EPEVTQTPSHQVTQMGQEVILRCVPISNHLYFYWYRQILGQKVEFLVSFYNNEISEKSEIFDDQFSVERPDGSNFTLKIRSTKLEDSAMYFCASSVDSGRYEQYFGPGTRLTVT.

This clone was found once. This sequence joins TRBV7-9 and TRBJ1-6; 9 bases are shared with TRBD1. Germline V gene sequence: CDR1 SEHNR, CDR2 FQNEAQ (reference sequence). J lost 9 bases, V lost 5 bases, and 8 bases had no gene match. This CDR3 has 15 residues. CDR3 sequence (DNA): TGTGCCAGCAGCCTGGGGACAGGGTTCAGTTCACCCCTCCACTTT. This gives the protein CASSLGTGFSSPLHF.

V and J are TRBV19 and TRBJ2-3; a possible D gene is TRBD1 (5 bases). Trimming stripped 6 bases from V and 8 bases from J, with 12 bases between. The germline V gene has CDR1 LNHDA and CDR2 SQIVND (reference sequence). The CDR3 length is 12 residues. CDR3 amino acids: CASSPDQGTQYF. The CDR3 nucleotides are TGTGCCAGTAGCCCTGACCAGGGTACGCAGTATTTT.

The chain combines TRBV27 with TRBJ1-6; TRBD1 is a possible D gene (5 bases). The germline V gene has CDR1 MNHEY and CDR2 SMNVEV (reference sequence). The CDR3 spans 13 residues. V was cut by 7 bases and J by 6 bases, with 10 bases left in between. The CDR3 DNA follows: TGTGCCAGCACCAGGGCGTCTAATTCACCCCTCCACTTT. It specifies CASTRASNSPLHF.

The rearrangement uses TRBV12-3 or TRBV12-4 and TRBJ2-1; TRBD2 might be the D (6 bases). This CDR3 is 12 amino acids long. With 6 bases removed from V and 9 bases from J, the gap between germline ends came to 12 bases. CDR3 protein: CASSKGAGEQFF. DNA for the CDR3: TGTGCCAGCAGCAAGGGAGCGGGTGAGCAGTTCTTC.

For this clone: It may be a read error: a sequence one base away is much more abundant. The genes are TRBV30 and TRBJ1-1, with 7 bases aligning to TRBD1. J gave up 1 base and V 1 base, and 0 bases lay outside the gene matches. Germline CDR1 GTSNPN, CDR2 SVGIG (reference sequence). The CDR3 is 13 residues long. The CDR3 DNA follows: TGTGCCTGGAGTGGACAGGGGAACACTGAAGCTTTCTTT. The encoded protein is CAWSGQGNTEAFF.

This clone was seen a few times. CDR3 loop: CASSARGNTEAFF. DNA of the CDR3: TGTGCCAGCAGCGCCAGGGGGAACACTGAAGCTTTCTTT. The chain joins TRBV9 to TRBJ1-1; weak D call: TRBD1 (6 bases). The CDR3 is made up of 13 amino acids. Germline CDR1 and CDR2: SGDLS and YYNGEE. Trimming left V 3 bases short and J 1 base short, with 7 bases between.

The chain recombines TRBV7-3 with TRBJ2-7, with D tentatively TRBD1 (6 bases). V lost 5 bases, J lost 2 bases, and 19 bases lay in between. The length of the CDR3 is 16 residues. The germline V gene encodes CDR1 SGHTA and CDR2 FQGTGA. CDR3 region: CASSHHYRAGPYEQYF. CDR3 nucleotide sequence: TGTGCCAGCAGCCATCACTACAGGGCCGGGCCCTACGAGCAGTACTTC.

The V gene is TRBV4-1, the J gene TRBJ1-3; maybe TRBD1 (6 bases). Germline loops: CDR1 MGHRA, CDR2 YSYEKL. The V end was cut by 3 bases, the J end by 0 bases, with 15 bases between. The CDR3 covers 17 residues. The CDR3 protein is CASSHLSSGVSGNTIYF. Written as DNA, the CDR3 is TGCGCCAGCAGCCACCTCTCTTCAGGGGTCTCTGGAAACACCATATATTTT.

DNA of the CDR3: TGTGCCAGCAGCCGGGACTGGGTCTCCTACGAGCAGTACTTC. Encoded protein: CASSRDWVSYEQYF. V and J are TRBV6-5 and TRBJ2-7, with D possibly being TRBD2 (6 bases). The length of the CDR3 is 14 residues. The germline CDR1 and CDR2 sequences are MNHEY and SVGAGI. Between the trimmed V and J ends, which lost 6 bases and 0 bases, there was a span of 12 bases.

The V call is TRBV28, the J call TRBJ1-5; D is perhaps TRBD1 (5 bases). Germline V gene sequence: CDR1 MDHEN, CDR2 SYDVKM. Trimming cost V 4 bases and J 5 bases, with 12 bases left between them. The CDR3 runs to 14 residues. The CDR3 sequence: CASSWTSPHQPQHF. For the CDR3, the DNA is TGTGCCAGCAGTTGGACATCTCCGCATCAGCCCCAGCATTTT.

The genes are TRBV2 and TRBJ1-2; unclear D gene. V was cut by 2 bases and J by 1 base, with 8 bases left in between. Germline CDR1 is SNHLY and CDR2 is FYNNEI. The CDR3 consists of 14 residues. CDR3: CASSESNHNYGYTF. For the CDR3, the DNA is TGTGCCAGCAGTGAATCCAATCATAACTATGGCTACACCTTC.

This clone occurred a few times. This sequence joins TRBV28 and TRBJ1-2, with D possibly matching TRBD1 (5 bases). Germline assignment: CDR1 MDHEN and CDR2 SYDVKM. V was trimmed by 8 bases and J by 4 bases, leaving 14 bases between them. The length of the CDR3 is 13 residues. The DNA of the CDR3 is TGTGCCAGCCTCGGGGGACCTGTCTATGGCTACACCTTC. This translates into CASLGGPVYGYTF.

The gene calls are TRBV30 and TRBJ1-2, with D maybe TRBD1 (6 bases). V was shortened by 7 bases and J by 8 bases, with 17 bases between the two germline ends. The length of the CDR3 is 12 residues. Looked up from germline, CDR1 is GTSNPN and CDR2 is SVGIG (reference sequence). For the CDR3, the DNA is TGTGCCTATTGGGCGGGGGCGGACGGCTACACCTTC. Translated: CAYWAGADGYTF.

The rearrangement joins TRBV5-1 to TRBJ2-7; TRBD1 aligns across 11 bases. Looked up from germline, CDR1 is SGHRS and CDR2 is YFSETQ. The V and J ends lost 2 bases and 3 bases, in that order; junction bases with no gene match: 1. This CDR3 is built from 14 residues. The CDR3 here is CASSFGTGGYEQYF. CDR3 nucleotide sequence: TGCGCCAGCAGCTTCGGGACAGGGGGCTACGAGCAGTACTTC.